This entry lists 8 T cell receptor beta chains sequenced from one sample in a study of regulatory T cells in long-lasting Graves disease. Time point: newly diagnosed GD, antithyroid drugs for less than 3 months. From RNA extracted from PBMCs, the TCR library was made. CDR3-region Arm-PCR and iRepertoire HTBI primers produced the TCR beta libraries. TCRdb called the multiplex PCR reads again in MiXCR, with one record for every CDR3 protein. The sample lists approximately 360,000 distinct CDR3 sequences, about 11% occurring once. These data were also reused for a study on T cells in Graves' hyperthyroidism and ophthalmopathy.

Here the sequenced sample was peripheral blood mononuclear cells (PBMCs), taken at new diagnosis, from a patient treated with antithyroid drugs. These receptors all come from a woman younger than 30 with Graves disease.

This sequence joins TRBV6-5 and TRBJ1-2; tentatively, D is TRBD1 (6 bases). Between the trimmed V and J ends, which lost 2 bases and 4 bases, there was a span of 14 bases. CDR1 and CDR2 (germline): MNHEY, SVGAGI. CDR3 length: 15 amino acids. The CDR3 spells CASSYEAGAFYGYTF. CDR3 coding DNA: TGTGCCAGCAGTTACGAGGCGGGGGCCTTCTATGGCTACACCTTC.

The table lists this clonotype with many counts. This rearrangement joins TRBV29-1 to TRBJ1-5; unclear D gene. V was shortened by 6 bases and J by 0 bases, with 6 bases between the two germline ends. The CDR3 length is 12 residues. CDR1 and CDR2 from the germline V gene are SQVTM and ANQGSEA. CDR3: CSVQDSNQPQHF. The CDR3 DNA sequence: TGCAGCGTCCAGGATAGCAATCAGCCCCAGCATTTT.

This clonotype was detected many times. This chain connects TRBV28 to TRBJ2-4; TRBD2 matches at 11 bases. This CDR3 contains 15 residues. Germline CDR1 is MDHEN and CDR2 is SYDVKM. Trimming took 10 bases from V and 5 from J; bases not matched to a gene: 10. This CDR3 reads CATSIAGGLQNIQYF. The DNA of the CDR3 is TGTGCCACCTCGATAGCGGGGGGGTTACAAAACATTCAGTACTTC.

This clonotype was observed many times. V gene TRBV6-1 combines with J gene TRBJ1-5; the D gene is possibly TRBD1 (6 bases). Trimming cost V 7 bases and J 6 bases, with 16 bases left between them. Germline CDR1 reads MNHNS; CDR2 reads SASEGT. The CDR3 runs 14 residues. CDR3 sequence (DNA): TGTGCCAGCACTCCTTACAGGGTTCTTCAGCCCCAGCATTTT. Encoded protein: CASTPYRVLQPQHF.

The table lists this clonotype with a few counts. CDR3 in amino acids: CSARDGSGRAPEAATQYF. For the CDR3, the DNA is TGCAGTGCTAGAGATGGTAGCGGGAGGGCCCCGGAAGCAGCTACGCAGTATTTT. The chain couples TRBV20-1 to TRBJ2-3; TRBD2 matches at 11 bases. The length of the CDR3 is 18 residues. V shed 0 bases, J shed 8 bases, and the junction held 16 bases outside the gene matches. Germline V gene sequence: CDR1 DFQATT, CDR2 SNEGSKA (reference sequence).

This clonotype was observed many times. The chain is built from TRBV24-1 and TRBJ2-5, with 9 bases fitting TRBD1. The CDR3 loop spans 15 amino acids. From germline, CDR1 is KGHDR and CDR2 SFDVKD. The J segment lost 3 bases and the V segment lost 4 bases, leaving 5 bases of the junction unmatched. The CDR3 DNA reads as TGTGCCACCAGTGACTACGACAGGGGGAAAGAGACCCAGTACTTC. The encoded protein is CATSDYDRGKETQYF.

The sample holds many counts of this clonotype. The rearrangement joins TRBV6-2 or TRBV6-3 to TRBJ2-5; D is unresolved. The CDR3 is 14 amino acids. Trimming stripped 0 bases from V and 1 base from J, with 6 bases between. The germline V gene has CDR1 MNHEY and CDR2 SVGEGT. CDR3 sequence: CASSYSRVQETQYF. In nucleotides, the CDR3 is TGTGCCAGCAGTTACTCGCGAGTCCAAGAGACCCAGTACTTC.

J is TRBJ2-3 and V is TRBV5-1, with TRBD2 matching over 7 bases. Losses at the gene ends were 7 bases for V and 3 bases for J; bases not matched to a gene: 8. This CDR3 has 14 amino acids. Germline lookup yields CDR1 SGHRS and CDR2 YFSETQ. The CDR3, as DNA: TGCGCCAGCTCGAGCGGGGTCTTGACAGATACGCAGTATTTT. This sequence encodes CASSSGVLTDTQYF.